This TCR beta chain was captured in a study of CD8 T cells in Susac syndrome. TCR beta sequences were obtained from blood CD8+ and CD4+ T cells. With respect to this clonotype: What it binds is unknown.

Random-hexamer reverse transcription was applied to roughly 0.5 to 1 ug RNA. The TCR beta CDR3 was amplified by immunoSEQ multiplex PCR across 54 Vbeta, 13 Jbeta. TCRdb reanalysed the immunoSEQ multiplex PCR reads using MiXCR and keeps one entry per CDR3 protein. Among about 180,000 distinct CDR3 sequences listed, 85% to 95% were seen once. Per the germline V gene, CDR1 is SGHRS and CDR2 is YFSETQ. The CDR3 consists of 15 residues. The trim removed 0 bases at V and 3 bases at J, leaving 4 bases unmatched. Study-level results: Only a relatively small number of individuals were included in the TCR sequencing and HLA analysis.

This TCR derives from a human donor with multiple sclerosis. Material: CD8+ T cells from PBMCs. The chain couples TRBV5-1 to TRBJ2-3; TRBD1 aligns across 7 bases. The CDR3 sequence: CASSLVPTGTDTQYF. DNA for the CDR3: TGCGCCAGCAGCTTGGTTCCGACAGGGACAGATACGCAGTATTTT.